This paragraph covers one T cell receptor (beta chain) sequence. The source of the sample is a study of shared clonotypes between healthy human individuals. The repertoire was sequenced with immunoSEQ multiplex PCR; TCRdb's copy has only in-frame clones and lacks some. The data show some 2 million clones, just under 95% seen once. Naive CD8 cells lacked CD45RO, underwent positive selection for CCR7 and left out terminally differentiated effector memory CD45RA+ cells. Trimming cost V 11 bases and J 0 bases, with 14 bases left between them. The CDR3 extends over 13 amino acids. The V gene's germline CDR1 is SNHLY and CDR2 FYNNEI.

The chain joins TRBV2 to TRBJ2-7, with D possibly TRBD2 on 6 matching bases. The TCR sequence derives from a man between 18 and 35 years old in good health. The source material was naive CD8+ T cells sorted from blood. The CDR3 DNA follows: TGTGCCTCTCAGGACGGGAGCTCCTACGAGCAGTACTTC. Translating gives CASQDGSSYEQYF.